A selection of T cell receptor beta chains follows, all from one sample in a study of shared clonotypes between healthy human individuals. Sequenced by immunoSEQ multiplex PCR; TCRdb stores in-frame clones only, minus some. The sample holds 2,500,000 or so clones, about 92% seen once. The material sequenced was naive CD4+ T cells sorted from blood. The source of these receptors is a man aged 18 to 29 in good health. The CDR3 runs from the conserved cysteine through the conserved F or W. The D gene is left open where the match is weak. Only some rows state a clone size, as once, few, many or a class for expanded clones.

V gene,clone size,D gene,J gene,CDR3 protein,CDR3 DNA
TRBV19,once,NA,TRBJ1-3,CASSIGENTIYF,TGTGCCAGTAGTATTGGTGAAAACACCATATATTTT
TRBV15,NA,NA,TRBJ1-2,CATSRDRAMTNYGYTF,TGTGCCACCAGCAGAGATCGGGCTATGACTAACTATGGCTACACCTTC
TRBV7-2,NA,TRBD2,TRBJ2-5,CASSLGLAGETQYF,TGTGCCAGCAGCTTAGGACTAGCAGGGGAGACCCAGTACTTC
TRBV7-2,NA,NA,TRBJ1-2,CASSLVKNYGYTF,TGTGCCAGCAGCTTAGTCAAAAACTATGGCTACACCTTC
TRBV6-6,NA,NA,TRBJ1-2,CASSYGGVEYGYTF,TGTGCCAGCAGTTATGGAGGGGTTGAGTATGGCTACACCTTC
TRBV7-6,NA,TRBD2,TRBJ2-3,CASSPRSGGADTQYF,TGTGCCAGCAGCCCCCGGAGCGGGGGGGCAGATACGCAGTATTTT
TRBV6-1,NA,NA,TRBJ2-7,CASNRLSSYEQYF,TGTGCCAGCAACCGTTTAAGCTCCTACGAGCAGTACTTC
TRBV25-1,NA,NA,TRBJ2-7,CASSAGRGPSYEQYF,TGTGCCAGCAGTGCTGGCAGGGGACCGTCGTACGAGCAGTACTTC
TRBV11-2,NA,NA,TRBJ2-1,CASSLDQVAANEQFF,TGTGCCAGCAGCTTAGATCAGGTCGCGGCGAATGAGCAGTTCTTC
TRBV5-1,NA,TRBD1,TRBJ2-1,CASSLDGQGVHEQFF,TGCGCCAGCAGCTTGGATGGACAGGGAGTTCATGAGCAGTTCTTC
TRBV27,NA,NA,TRBJ1-2,CASSRLAGIGYTF,TGTGCCAGCAGCCGCTTGGCAGGGATTGGCTACACCTTC
TRBV10-3,NA,NA,TRBJ1-2,CAISSNAGYTF,TGTGCCATCAGCTCGAACGCTGGCTACACCTTC
TRBV19,NA,NA,TRBJ2-2,CASNQVTGELFF,TGTGCCAGTAACCAGGTCACCGGGGAGCTGTTTTTT
TRBV27,NA,NA,TRBJ2-3,CASRYSDTQYF,TGTGCCAGCAGATACTCAGATACGCAGTATTTT
TRBV28,NA,NA,TRBJ2-3,CASSSPGQWEVTDTQYF,TGTGCCAGCAGTTCTCCGGGACAATGGGAGGTGACAGATACGCAGTATTTT
TRBV6-1,NA,TRBD1,TRBJ2-7,CASSAQRRQGVGSYEQYF,TGTGCCAGCAGTGCCCAAAGGCGACAGGGAGTAGGCTCCTACGAGCAGTACTTC
TRBV6-5,NA,NA,TRBJ1-5,CASSAQAQPQHF,TGTGCCAGCAGTGCCCAGGCTCAGCCCCAGCATTTT
TRBV4-1,NA,NA,TRBJ2-7,CASSQAPSQGQGYEQYF,TGCGCCAGCAGTCAGGCCCCCAGTCAGGGGCAAGGGTACGAGCAGTACTTC
TRBV25-1,NA,NA,TRBJ2-7,CASKLDGPYEQYF,TGTGCCAGCAAACTCGACGGTCCCTACGAGCAGTACTTC
TRBV6-5,NA,TRBD1,TRBJ1-3,CASSWGQAVSGNTIYF,TGTGCCAGCAGTTGGGGACAGGCGGTCTCTGGAAACACCATATATTTT
TRBV6-5,NA,NA,TRBJ2-7,CASTEGWTGEQYF,TGTGCCAGCACTGAGGGTTGGACTGGGGAGCAGTACTTC
TRBV30,NA,TRBD1,TRBJ2-2,CAWSVCRIFGQGQGCTGELFF,TGTGCCTGGAGTGTCTGCAGGATCTTCGGCCAAGGACAGGGGTGCACCGGGGAGCTGTTTTTT
TRBV18,NA,TRBD1,TRBJ1-4,CASTGTGGTNEKLFF,TGTGCCAGCACCGGGACAGGGGGCACTAATGAAAAACTGTTTTTT
TRBV29-1,NA,TRBD1,TRBJ1-2,CSATGGDGYTF,TGCAGCGCCACAGGGGGCGATGGCTACACCTTC
TRBV5-1,NA,NA,TRBJ2-7,CASSLAGGTYEQYF,TGCGCCAGCAGCTTGGCCGGGGGTACCTACGAGCAGTACTTC
TRBV20-1,NA,NA,TRBJ2-7,CSARALNEQYF,TGCAGTGCTAGAGCCCTAAACGAGCAGTACTTC
TRBV11-2,NA,TRBD1,TRBJ1-1,CASSLGSGGPVAFF,TGTGCCAGCAGCTTAGGATCAGGGGGCCCTGTGGCTTTCTTT